Listed here are 25 T cell receptor beta chains from one sample, sequenced in a study of T-cell memory formation after mild COVID-19. One entry per CDR3 protein results from TCRdb running MiXCR on the 5' RACE reads. The table lists 25,000 to 30,000 distinct CDR3 sequences, 9.5% to 15% of them singletons. Sequenced: PBMCs or a T cell subset sorted from them (not recorded which). The receptor set was obtained from an adult woman who had mild COVID-19 (a few samples of this study predate the infection). Cell type and time point are not known.

The rearrangement joins TRBV7-8 to TRBJ2-5; tentatively, D is TRBD2 (6 bases). Germline V gene lookup returns CDR1 SGHVS and CDR2 FQNEAQ. The V end was cut by 5 bases, the J end by 4 bases, with 23 bases between. This CDR3 is 17 amino acids long. This CDR3 is CASSTGTGLTLGETQYF. The CDR3 DNA reads as TGTGCCAGCAGCACGGGAACGGGACTTACCCTTGGAGAGACCCAGTACTTC.

The sample holds many counts of this clonotype. This sequence joins TRBV12-3 or TRBV12-4 and TRBJ2-1; a weak D match, TRBD1 (6 bases). The V gene lost 5 bases and the J gene lost 2 bases, with 13 bases spanning the gap. This CDR3 has 15 residues. CDR3 nucleotides: TGTGCCAGCAGTAAATCGACAGGAACCTACAATGAGCAGTTCTTC. Translating gives CASSKSTGTYNEQFF.

The table lists this clonotype with many counts. V gene TRBV11-3 combines with J gene TRBJ2-1; 14 positions agree with TRBD2. The CDR3 runs to 19 residues. The germline V gene has CDR1 SGHNT and CDR2 YENEEA. V was pared by 3 bases and J by 0 bases, with 7 bases of the junction left unmatched. CDR3 protein: CASSFAGTSGSSSYNEQFF. The CDR3 nucleotides are TGTGCCAGCAGCTTTGCGGGGACTAGCGGGAGTAGCTCCTACAATGAGCAGTTCTTC. The whole variable domain, remainder taken from reference TRBV11-3 and TRBJ2-1, is EAGVVQSPRYKIIEKKQPVAFWCNPISGHNTLYWYLQNLGQGPELLIRYENEEAVDDSQLPKDRFSAERLKGVDSTLKIQPAELGDSAVYLCASSFAGTSGSSSYNEQFFGPGTRLTVL.

There are many counts of this clonotype. The chain employs TRBV21-1 and TRBJ1-5; TRBD1 is taken as the D call from the table, unchecked against the DNA. TRBV21-1 is a known pseudogene. CDR3 length: 14 residues. The CDR3 DNA reads as TGTGCCAGCAGCTCACAGGGGTCCAATCAGCCCCAGCATTTT. This codes for CASSSQGSNQPQHF.

This clonotype was observed many times. V gene TRBV11-2 combines with J gene TRBJ2-5, with 10 bases identical to TRBD1. This CDR3 region has 18 residues. With V trimmed by 4 bases and J by 1 base, 12 bases remained unmatched. The germline V gene encodes CDR1 SGHAT and CDR2 FQNNGV. This CDR3 is CASSSYLGDRGSQETQYF. The CDR3 DNA follows: TGTGCCAGCAGCTCCTACCTGGGGGACAGGGGAAGCCAAGAGACCCAGTACTTC.

This clonotype was seen repeatedly, ten times or more. CDR3 protein: CASSSGTLNTGELFF. The CDR3 DNA is TGTGCCAGCAGCTCCGGGACACTTAACACCGGGGAGCTGTTTTTT. The chain carries TRBV27 and TRBJ2-2; maybe TRBD1 (6 bases). Trimming shortened V by 6 bases and J by 2 bases, and 13 bases separated the two germline ends. This CDR3 is 15 amino acids long. CDR1 is MNHEY and CDR2 is SMNVEV in the germline V gene (reference sequence).

The chain carries TRBV14 and TRBJ1-2; 9 positions agree with TRBD1. The CDR3 covers 13 residues. V dropped 5 bases and J dropped 2; count of bases not matched to a gene: 0. Germline assignment: CDR1 SGHDN and CDR2 FVKESK. CDR3 protein: CASSGTGNYGYTF. The CDR3 DNA reads as TGTGCCAGCAGCGGGACAGGGAACTATGGCTACACCTTC. Using reference TRBV14 and TRBJ1-2 for the parts outside the CDR3, the full variable domain is EAGVTQFPSHSVIEKGQTVTLRCDPISGHDNLYWYRRVMGKEIKFLLHFVKESKQDESGMPNNRFLAERTGGTYSTLKVQPAELEDSGVYFCASSGTGNYGYTFGSGTRLTVV.

This clonotype has ten or more counts. The rearrangement uses TRBV5-1 and TRBJ1-2, with 11 bases matching TRBD1. V shed 2 bases and J 1 base; nucleotides not matched to a gene: 10. CDR1 is SGHRS and CDR2 is YFSETQ in the germline V gene. CDR3 length: 18 amino acids. The CDR3 DNA is TGCGCCAGCAGCTTAAAAAGGACAGGGGGCGGCTTTAACTATGGCTACACCTTC. It yields the protein CASSLKRTGGGFNYGYTF.

This clonotype was counted at least ten times. The chain recombines TRBV12-3 or TRBV12-4 with TRBJ1-4, with D possibly being TRBD1 (5 bases). The germline V and J ends were trimmed by 2 bases and 6 bases, with 13 bases remaining between them. The length of the CDR3 is 15 residues. CDR3: CASSLWGDIDEKLFF. The CDR3 DNA reads TGTGCCAGCAGTTTATGGGGGGATATCGATGAAAAACTGTTTTTT.

This clonotype has ten or more counts. The chain combines TRBV18 with TRBJ2-3; D is possibly TRBD1 (6 bases). Trimming left V 3 bases short and J 3 bases short, with 10 bases between. Germline V gene data show CDR1 as KGHSH and CDR2 as LQKENI. The CDR3 spans 14 residues. CDR3 sequence reads: CASSPSQGTDTQYF. The CDR3 DNA sequence: TGTGCCAGCTCACCTTCACAGGGAACAGATACGCAGTATTTT.

This clonotype was recorded many times. The chain has TRBV6-2 or TRBV6-3 and TRBJ2-6; 11 bases map to TRBD2. CDR1 is MNHEY and CDR2 is SVGEGT in the germline V gene. The V and J ends lost 2 bases and 3 bases, in that order; junction bases with no gene match: 6. This CDR3 has 18 residues. The CDR3 coding sequence is TGTGCCAGCAGTTACGGTAGCGGGAGGGCATTTGGGGCCAACGTCCTGACTTTC. As protein: CASSYGSGRAFGANVLTF.

The rearrangement links TRBV12-3 or TRBV12-4 to TRBJ2-2; D possibly corresponds to TRBD1 (5 bases). Trimming removed 6 bases from V and 5 bases from J, with 7 bases in between. This CDR3 has 12 amino acids. The CDR3 sequence: CASSQGTGELFF. The CDR3 coding sequence is TGTGCCAGCAGCCAGGGAACCGGGGAGCTGTTTTTT.

This clonotype appeared many times. A much more abundant neighbour one base away suggests this may be a read error. This sequence joins TRBV4-2 and TRBJ2-7, with 10 bases fitting TRBD1. Germline V gene sequence: CDR1 LGHNA, CDR2 YNFKEQ. V lost 2 bases to trimming and J lost 7 bases; unmatched junction nucleotides: 11. This CDR3 spans 16 amino acids. The CDR3 spells CASSQQEGTGAHEQYF. The CDR3 DNA follows: TGTGCCAGCAGCCAACAGGAAGGGACAGGGGCGCATGAGCAGTACTTC.

This clonotype was detected many times. The chain is built from TRBV12-3 or TRBV12-4 and TRBJ2-2, with no clear D. Trimming took 6 bases from V and 6 from J, leaving 11 bases between them. The CDR3 extends over 13 amino acids. The CDR3 spells CASSPGGAGELFF. The DNA for the CDR3 is TGTGCCAGCAGCCCGGGCGGCGCCGGGGAGCTGTTTTTT.

This clonotype was seen many times. The chain has TRBV18 and TRBJ2-1; 9 positions agree with TRBD2. Trimming at V came to 3 bases and at J to 3 bases, leaving 3 bases not matched to a gene. CDR1 is KGHSH and CDR2 is LQKENI in the germline V gene. This CDR3 contains 15 residues. Written as DNA, the CDR3 is TGTGCCAGCTCACCCCGTAGCGGGAGCTACAATGAGCAGTTCTTC. Translation gives CASSPRSGSYNEQFF.

This clonotype was seen a few times. V gene TRBV7-9 combines with J gene TRBJ2-1, with unresolved D. The V end was cut by 1 base, the J end by 0 bases, with 1 base between. Looked up from germline, CDR1 is SEHNR and CDR2 is FQNEAQ (reference sequence). The CDR3 covers 13 residues. In DNA, the CDR3 is TGTGCCAGCAGCTTAGGCTCCTACAATGAGCAGTTCTTC. Amino acid sequence: CASSLGSYNEQFF.

This clonotype was seen at least ten times. V gene TRBV3-1 combines with J gene TRBJ1-2, with 7 bases identical to TRBD1. J lost 3 bases, V lost 4 bases, and 2 bases had no gene match. From germline, CDR1 is LGHDT and CDR2 YNNKEL (reference sequence). The CDR3 loop spans 13 amino acids. As DNA, the CDR3 is TGTGCCAGCAGCCGGGACAGTTACTATGGCTACACCTTC. It yields the protein CASSRDSYYGYTF. The full variable domain, its missing parts supplied by reference TRBV3-1 and TRBJ1-2, is DTAVSQTPKYLVTQMGNDKSIKCEQNLGHDTMYWYKQDSKKFLKIMFSYNNKELIINETVPNRFSPKSPDKAHLNLHINSLELGDSAVYFCASSRDSYYGYTFGSGTRLTVV.

The table lists this clonotype with many counts. The CDR3 here is CASSLGTGPVNTEAFF. CDR3 in DNA: TGTGCCAGCAGCTTGGGGACAGGGCCTGTGAACACTGAAGCTTTCTTT. The V gene is TRBV7-9, the J gene TRBJ1-1; 9 positions match TRBD1. Germline loops: CDR1 SEHNR, CDR2 FQNEAQ (reference sequence). The CDR3 covers 16 residues. J gave up 0 bases and V 3 bases, and 5 bases lay outside the gene matches.

This chain joins TRBV10-3 and TRBJ2-7; TRBD2 might be the D (5 bases). The V gene's germline CDR1 is ENHRY and CDR2 SYGVKD. The CDR3 runs to 14 residues. With 3 bases removed from V and 3 bases from J, the gap between germline ends came to 12 bases. The CDR3 DNA reads as TGTGCCATCAGTGACTGGACTGAATACTACGAGCAGTACTTC. Its protein is CAISDWTEYYEQYF.

This clonotype ranks as large (0.1 to 1%). The gene calls are TRBV9 and TRBJ1-1; no reliable D call. Trimming took off 4 bases at V and 0 bases at J, with 13 bases between the two ends. Germline V gene lookup returns CDR1 SGDLS and CDR2 YYNGEE. There are 15 residues in the CDR3. The CDR3 loop is CASSPRRELNTEAFF. CDR3 nucleotide sequence: TGTGCCAGCAGCCCGCGTAGAGAGCTGAACACTGAAGCTTTCTTT.

This clonotype was counted ten times or more. This chain links TRBV9 with TRBJ2-7; 7 bases align to TRBD2. Germline-derived CDR1 and CDR2 are SGDLS and YYNGEE. Unmatched junction bases numbered 8, after V lost 2 bases and J lost 0 bases. There are 16 residues in the CDR3. CDR3 region: CASSVPSGKSSYEQYF. CDR3 DNA: TGTGCCAGCAGCGTGCCTAGCGGTAAAAGCTCCTACGAGCAGTACTTC.

This clonotype was counted at least ten times. V gene TRBV12-3 or TRBV12-4 combines with J gene TRBJ1-4, with 9 bases aligning to TRBD1. The junction had 4 bases not matched to a gene; V was cut back by 6 bases and J by 2 bases. The CDR3 extends over 15 amino acids. The DNA of the CDR3 is TGTGCCAGCAGGGAAACAGGGGGCACTAATGAAAAACTGTTTTTT. It is translated as CASRETGGTNEKLFF.

This clonotype appeared many times. The chain is built from TRBV30 and TRBJ2-4; 9 bases are a match to TRBD1. From germline, CDR1 is GTSNPN and CDR2 SVGIG (reference sequence). The V and J ends lost 3 bases and 6 bases, in that order; junction bases with no gene match: 6. There are 14 residues in the CDR3. The CDR3 DNA is TGTGCCTGGAGCGGCGGACAGGGGTTAAACATTCAGTACTTC. As protein: CAWSGGQGLNIQYF.

The genes are TRBV6-5 and TRBJ2-7; 11 bases align to TRBD1. After removal of 6 bases from V and 2 bases from J, the junction contained 6 bases not matched to a gene. The CDR3 totals 15 residues. Germline CDR1 reads MNHEY; CDR2 reads SVGAGI. In DNA form, the CDR3 reads TGTGCCAGCAGCTCCCCGGGACAGGGGGCCTACGAGCAGTACTTC. It translates to CASSSPGQGAYEQYF.

In its sample, this clonotype was seen many times. J is TRBJ2-4 and V is TRBV6-2 or TRBV6-3; 8 bases agree with TRBD1. This CDR3 is 15 amino acids long. With V trimmed by 2 bases and J by 7 bases, 7 bases remained unmatched. Germline V gives CDR1 MNHEY, CDR2 SVGEGT. DNA for the CDR3: TGTGCCAGCAGTTACAGGCCAGGGGGCCTGAACATTCAGTACTTC. It is translated as CASSYRPGGLNIQYF.